Listed here is a single TCR beta chain. TCRdb processed the 5' RACE reads anew with MiXCR; each CDR3 protein has one entry. This sample has approximately 530,000 distinct CDR3 sequences, with 20% to 25% found just once. The data were taken from a study of identical twins. Trimming removed 4 bases from V and 10 bases from J; junction bases left unmatched: 8. The CDR3 runs to 15 residues. Germline V CDR1 and CDR2: SNHLY, FYNNEI. Donors uniformly comprised healthy Caucasians. These data also formed part of another study, on yellow fever vaccine responses in identical twins.

Sample: CD4+ T cells sorted from blood. The chain joins TRBV2 to TRBJ2-1; 12 nucleotides agree with TRBD2. The sequence came from a woman younger than 35 in good health. DNA of the CDR3: TGTGCCAGCAGTGCTAGGACTAGCGGGACTCGGGAGCAGTTCTTC. Protein product: CASSARTSGTREQFF. The whole variable domain, remainder taken from reference TRBV2 and TRBJ2-1, is EPEVTQTPSHQVTQMGQEVILRCVPISNHLYFYWYRQILGQKVEFLVSFYNNEISEKSEIFDDQFSVERPDGSNFTLKIRSTKLEDSAMYFCASSARTSGTREQFFGPGTRLTVL.